This T cell receptor (beta chain) was retrieved from a study of blood T cell repertoires in COVID-19. Study details: Sites in the United States, Italy and Spain provided acute and convalescent COVID-19 samples. PBMCs, B-cell-depleted T cells, or T cells were the source of the cDNA or gDNA that made up the material.

The CDR3 totals 16 residues. CDR1 and CDR2 from the germline V gene are LNHDA and SQIVND (reference sequence). V trimming: 2 bases; J trimming: 4 bases; junction bases outside the gene matches: 6. Per the original data handling: Estimated nucleated cell counts came from reference gene primer amplification. Assay used: immunoSEQ multiplex PCR; TCRdb lists only in-frame clones, some missing. The DNA gave D and trimming, while V, J and clone size come from that table. The sample carries approximately 250,000 clones, around 80% recorded once. The chain combines TRBV19 with TRBJ2-3; 10 bases align to TRBD1. This receptor was taken from a man aged 55-75 years with acute or convalescent COVID-19. The specimen was peripheral blood. The CDR3 nucleotides read TGTGCCAGTAGTATAAGGGGACAGGGGCGCGCAGATACGCAGTATTTT. Translated: CASSIRGQGRADTQYF. Looking up the rest from reference TRBV19 and TRBJ2-3 gives the full variable domain: DGGITQSPKYLFRKEGQNVTLSCEQNLNHDAMYWYRQDPGQGLRLIYYSQIVNDFQKGDIAEGYSVSREKKESFPLTVTSAQKNPTAFYLCASSIRGQGRADTQYFGPGTRLTVL.